These 21 T cell receptor beta chains originate from one sample sequenced in a study of CD8+ T cells in alopecia areata. Investigators isolated RNA and reverse transcribed it into cDNA to act as the sequencing template. Sequencing used immunoSEQ multiplex PCR; TCRdb keeps in-frame clones, though not all of them. Of under 150,000 clones in the sample, roughly 56% were seen once. The treatment was: oral pan-JAK inhibitor, 5-10 mg twice daily. The sequencing used CD4+ T cells sorted from blood, collected at week 24, from a patient treated with tofacitinib. The receptor source for this set is a human donor with alopecia areata.

This clone was seen a few times. The V gene is TRBV29-1, the J gene TRBJ1-1; no firm D call. Germline lookup yields CDR1 SQVTM and CDR2 ANQGSEA. V was cut by 1 base and J by 2 bases, with 8 bases left in between. The CDR3 contains 13 residues. CDR3 in DNA: TGCAGCGTTGAAGTACTCGCTAACACTGAAGCTTTCTTT. Protein product: CSVEVLANTEAFF.

There are a few counts of this clone. This chain uses TRBV30 with TRBJ2-1; 7 positions agree with TRBD2. CDR3 size: 13 residues. V shed 7 bases and J 5 bases; nucleotides not matched to a gene: 8. Germline V CDR1 and CDR2: GTSNPN, SVGIG (reference sequence). In DNA form, the CDR3 reads TGTGCCTCCGACCGGGGGGAGAACAATGAGCAGTTCTTC. Its protein is CASDRGENNEQFF.

This chain uses TRBV29-1 with TRBJ2-1, with D unclear. CDR1 and CDR2 (germline): SQVTM, ANQGSEA. The CDR3 has 11 residues. V lost 1 base, J lost 14 bases, and 12 bases lay in between. CDR3 DNA sequence: TGCAGCGTTGAAGGCGGTCGTGGGGAGTTCTTC. Protein product: CSVEGGRGEFF.

The chain is built from TRBV18 and TRBJ2-7, with D uncertain. Germline V gene data show CDR1 as KGHSH and CDR2 as LQKENI. CDR3 length: 14 amino acids. The V and J ends lost 0 bases and 0 bases respectively, with 6 bases between them. The CDR3 nucleotides are TGTGCCAGCTCACCACCGGGTCTCTCCTACGAGCAGTACTTC. It is translated as CASSPPGLSYEQYF.

DNA for the CDR3: TGTGCCAGCAGACAGGGGGCGAGAGAGACCCAGTACTTC. Encoded protein: CASRQGARETQYF. The J gene is TRBJ2-5, the V gene TRBV7-2; 9 bases align to TRBD1. This CDR3 is built from 13 residues. Germline values: CDR1 SGHTA, CDR2 FQGNSA. The trim removed 6 bases at V and 4 bases at J, leaving 3 bases unmatched.

V usage is TRBV4-3 and J usage is TRBJ2-3; D gene unclear. The CDR3 sequence is 14 residues long. Trimming removed 4 bases from V and 6 bases from J, with 14 bases in between. Germline V lookup: CDR1 LGHNA, CDR2 YSLEER. Written as DNA, the CDR3 is TGCGCCAGCAGCCTATCGCTGGGTCGGGATACGCAGTATTTT. This gives the protein CASSLSLGRDTQYF.

This clone has more than one count but fewer than ten. The chain recombines TRBV4-2 with TRBJ2-1; TRBD1 aligns across 9 bases. CDR3 length: 15 amino acids. V lost 2 bases, J lost 7 bases, and 6 bases stayed unmatched. CDR1 is LGHNA, CDR2 YNFKEQ, per germline. The chain's CDR3 is CASSQSGTGINEQFF. DNA for the CDR3: TGTGCCAGCAGCCAAAGTGGGACAGGGATTAATGAGCAGTTCTTC.

The chain links TRBV9 to TRBJ2-3; D perhaps matches TRBD2 (6 bases). The CDR3 is 15 amino acids. V shed 4 bases and J shed 6 bases, with 18 bases lying between them. Per the germline V gene, CDR1 is SGDLS and CDR2 is YYNGEE. The CDR3: CASSNSGTAGDTQYF. CDR3 nucleotides: TGTGCCAGCAGCAACTCCGGGACTGCAGGGGATACGCAGTATTTT.

The genes are TRBV10-3 and TRBJ2-5, with D perhaps given as TRBD1 or TRBD2 (5 bases each). The CDR3 contains 13 residues. V was clipped by 8 bases and J by 4 bases, with 14 bases between them. Looked up from germline, CDR1 is ENHRY and CDR2 is SYGVKD. The chain's CDR3 is CAIDEGYGETQYF. In nucleotides, the CDR3 is TGTGCCATCGACGAGGGGTATGGAGAGACCCAGTACTTC.

CDR3 sequence (DNA): TGTGCCAGCAGTGTGGAACAGTTTGACAATCAGCCCCAGCATTTT. This codes for CASSVEQFDNQPQHF. The chain uses TRBV6-1 and TRBJ1-5; D uncertain. Trimming shortened V by 4 bases and J by 3 bases, and 13 bases separated the two germline ends. Germline CDR1 and CDR2: MNHNS and SASEGT. This CDR3 has 15 amino acids.

This chain joins TRBV29-1 and TRBJ1-5, with D maybe TRBD1 (5 bases). Germline lookup yields CDR1 SQVTM and CDR2 ANQGSEA. There are 14 residues in the CDR3. The V end lost 4 bases, the J end lost 4 bases, and 14 bases lay between the germline ends. This CDR3 is CSVVIGGVNQPQHF. The CDR3 bases are TGCAGCGTTGTCATCGGGGGTGTGAATCAGCCCCAGCATTTT. Drawing the rest from reference TRBV29-1 and TRBJ1-5, the complete variable domain is SAVISQKPSRDICQRGTSLTIQCQVDSQVTMMFWYRQQPGQSLTLIATANQGSEATYESGFVIDKFPISRPNLTFSTLTVSNMSPEDSSIYLCSVVIGGVNQPQHFGDGTRLSIL.

This chain joins TRBV19 and TRBJ2-5, with D unclear. V dropped 8 bases and J dropped 2 bases, with 6 bases sitting between them. The CDR3 is 11 amino acids. Germline CDR1 LNHDA, CDR2 SQIVND (reference sequence). This CDR3 is CASRAQETQYF. The DNA of the CDR3 is TGTGCCAGTCGAGCACAAGAGACCCAGTACTTC.

This clone was found a few times. This sequence joins TRBV7-2 and TRBJ2-5; TRBD2 might be the D (6 bases). In germline, CDR1 is SGHTA, CDR2 FQGNSA. V lost 5 bases and J lost 5, with 21 bases in between. There are 16 residues in the CDR3. The CDR3 DNA sequence: TGTGCCAGCAGCCCCACTCGACTGGGGGGTGGTGAGACCCAGTACTTC. Translation gives CASSPTRLGGGETQYF.

This clone turned up a few times. V gene TRBV7-6 combines with J gene TRBJ2-7; the D gene is possibly TRBD1 (6 bases). From germline, CDR1 is SGHVS and CDR2 FNYEAQ. CDR3 length equals 13 residues. Trimming removed 5 bases at V and 6 bases at J, with 14 bases between. CDR3: CASSARDTSEQYF. CDR3 DNA: TGTGCCAGCAGCGCACGGGACACCTCCGAGCAGTACTTC.

The chain is built from TRBV1 and TRBJ1-2; the table gives TRBD1 as D, unverified against the DNA. TRBV1 is annotated as a pseudogene. The CDR3 extends over 15 amino acids. CDR3 loop: CTSSLRSGTVYGYTF. CDR3 DNA sequence: TGCACCAGCAGCCTGCGATCCGGGACAGTGTATGGCTACACCTTC.

In its sample, this clone was seen a few times. The chain employs TRBV29-1 and TRBJ2-5; TRBD1 agrees at 7 bases. This CDR3 comprises 13 residues. Losses at the gene ends were 7 bases for V and 5 bases for J; bases not matched to a gene: 10. Germline V gene sequence: CDR1 SQVTM, CDR2 ANQGSEA. The CDR3 spells CSAGTGVGETQYF. CDR3 nucleotides: TGCAGCGCGGGAACAGGGGTAGGGGAGACCCAGTACTTC. Filled out from reference TRBV29-1 and TRBJ2-5, the complete variable domain reads SAVISQKPSRDICQRGTSLTIQCQVDSQVTMMFWYRQQPGQSLTLIATANQGSEATYESGFVIDKFPISRPNLTFSTLTVSNMSPEDSSIYLCSAGTGVGETQYFGPGTRLLVL.

CDR3 nucleotide sequence: TGTGCCAGCAGTGAGGGGTTGCAGCCCCAGCATTTT. Amino acids: CASSEGLQPQHF. This chain joins TRBV2 and TRBJ1-5; no clear D gene. Between the trimmed V and J ends, which lost 3 bases and 7 bases, there was a span of 7 bases. Germline V gives CDR1 SNHLY, CDR2 FYNNEI. This CDR3 is built from 12 residues. Filled out from reference TRBV2 and TRBJ1-5, the complete variable domain reads EPEVTQTPSHQVTQMGQEVILRCVPISNHLYFYWYRQILGQKVEFLVSFYNNEISEKSEIFDDQFSVERPDGSNFTLKIRSTKLEDSAMYFCASSEGLQPQHFGDGTRLSIL.

The rearrangement joins TRBV25-1 to TRBJ2-7; D might be TRBD1 (6 bases). Trimming stripped 6 bases from V and 1 base from J, with 16 bases between. This CDR3 is built from 15 residues. The germline V gene encodes CDR1 MGHDK and CDR2 SYGVNS. The CDR3 region has the DNA TGTGCCAGCAGGGGGGCAGGGAAGGGATCCTACGAGCAGTACTTC. Translation gives CASRGAGKGSYEQYF.

This clone was counted only a few times. The chain joins TRBV4-2 to TRBJ2-4, with D possibly matching TRBD1 (7 bases). CDR3 length: 16 amino acids. V lost 0 bases and J lost 7, with 16 bases in between. CDR1 and CDR2 (germline): LGHNA, YNFKEQ. The CDR3 spells CASSQEDGGGRNIQYF. In DNA form, the CDR3 reads TGTGCCAGCAGCCAAGAAGACGGAGGGGGCCGTAACATTCAGTACTTC.

The J gene is TRBJ1-2, the V gene TRBV5-1; D gene ambiguous. Trimming shortened V by 0 bases and J by 3 bases, and 12 bases separated the two germline ends. Looked up from germline, CDR1 is SGHRS and CDR2 is YFSETQ. This CDR3 region has 15 residues. CDR3 nucleotides: TGCGCCAGCAGCTTGGCCTTGGGGAGAGACTATGGCTACACCTTC. This encodes CASSLALGRDYGYTF.

The chain couples TRBV5-6 to TRBJ1-1; 11 bases line up with TRBD1. Germline CDR1 and CDR2: SGHDT and YYEEEE. The CDR3 contains 15 residues. V lost 3 bases, J lost 1 base, and 2 bases stayed unmatched. The CDR3 DNA sequence: TGTGCCAGCAGCTGGACAGGGGGCGCGAACACTGAAGCTTTCTTT. This sequence encodes CASSWTGGANTEAFF.